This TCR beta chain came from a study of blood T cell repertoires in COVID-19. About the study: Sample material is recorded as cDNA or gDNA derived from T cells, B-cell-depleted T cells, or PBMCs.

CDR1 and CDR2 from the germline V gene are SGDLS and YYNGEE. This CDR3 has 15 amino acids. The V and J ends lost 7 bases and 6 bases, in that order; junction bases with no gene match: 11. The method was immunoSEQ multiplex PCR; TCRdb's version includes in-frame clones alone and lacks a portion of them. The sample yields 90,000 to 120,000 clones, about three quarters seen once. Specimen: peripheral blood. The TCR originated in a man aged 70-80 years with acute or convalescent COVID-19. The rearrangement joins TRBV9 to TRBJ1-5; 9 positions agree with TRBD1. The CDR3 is CASRSGQGFSQPQHF. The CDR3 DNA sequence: TGTGCCAGCCGCTCGGGACAGGGTTTTTCTCAGCCCCAGCATTTT. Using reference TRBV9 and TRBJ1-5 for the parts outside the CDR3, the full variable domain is DSGVTQTPKHLITATGQRVTLRCSPRSGDLSVYWYQQSLDQGLQFLIQYYNGEERAKGNILERFSAQQFPDLHSELNLSSLELGDSALYFCASRSGQGFSQPQHFGDGTRLSIL.